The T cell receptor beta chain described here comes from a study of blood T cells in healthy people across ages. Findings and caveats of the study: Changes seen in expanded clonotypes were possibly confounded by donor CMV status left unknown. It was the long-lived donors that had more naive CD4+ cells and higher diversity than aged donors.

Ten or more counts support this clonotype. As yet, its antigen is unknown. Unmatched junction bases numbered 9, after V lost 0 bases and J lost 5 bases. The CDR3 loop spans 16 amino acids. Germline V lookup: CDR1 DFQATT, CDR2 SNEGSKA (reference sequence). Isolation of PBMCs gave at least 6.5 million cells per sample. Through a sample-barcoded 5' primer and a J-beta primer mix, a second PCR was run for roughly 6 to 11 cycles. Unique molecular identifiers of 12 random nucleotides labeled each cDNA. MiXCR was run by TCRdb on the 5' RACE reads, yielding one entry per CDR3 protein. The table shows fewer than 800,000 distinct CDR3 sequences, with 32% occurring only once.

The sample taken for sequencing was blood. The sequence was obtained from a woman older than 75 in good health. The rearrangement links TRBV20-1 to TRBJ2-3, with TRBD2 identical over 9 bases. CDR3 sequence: CSARDAGGGAVDTQYF. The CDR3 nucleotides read TGCAGTGCTAGAGATGCTGGCGGGGGGGCCGTAGATACGCAGTATTTT.